This T cell receptor beta chain originates from a study of blood T cell repertoires in COVID-19. At the level of the study: Whether acute or convalescent, the COVID-19 samples came from the United States, Italy and Spain. PBMCs, B-cell-depleted T cells, or T cells were the source of the cDNA or gDNA that made up the material.

CDR3 size: 13 residues. Germline values: CDR1 LGHNA, CDR2 YSLEER. V was trimmed by 2 bases and J by 7 bases, leaving 11 bases between them. In the source study's methods: Estimation of nucleated cell counts was performed using reference gene primer amplification. TCRdb's table, derived via immunoSEQ multiplex PCR, lists solely in-frame clones and lacks some. Clonal size and the V and J genes are those of that table, whereas D and trimming came from the DNA. Of about half a million clones in the sample, 70% to 90% were seen once. V and J are TRBV4-3 and TRBJ2-5; D call uncertain. This clonotype was obtained from a human donor in a cohort sampled during active COVID-19. The sequenced sample consisted of peripheral blood. As DNA, the CDR3 is TGCGCCAGCAGCCAATCCACCGCAGGGACCCAGTACTTC. Its protein is CASSQSTAGTQYF.